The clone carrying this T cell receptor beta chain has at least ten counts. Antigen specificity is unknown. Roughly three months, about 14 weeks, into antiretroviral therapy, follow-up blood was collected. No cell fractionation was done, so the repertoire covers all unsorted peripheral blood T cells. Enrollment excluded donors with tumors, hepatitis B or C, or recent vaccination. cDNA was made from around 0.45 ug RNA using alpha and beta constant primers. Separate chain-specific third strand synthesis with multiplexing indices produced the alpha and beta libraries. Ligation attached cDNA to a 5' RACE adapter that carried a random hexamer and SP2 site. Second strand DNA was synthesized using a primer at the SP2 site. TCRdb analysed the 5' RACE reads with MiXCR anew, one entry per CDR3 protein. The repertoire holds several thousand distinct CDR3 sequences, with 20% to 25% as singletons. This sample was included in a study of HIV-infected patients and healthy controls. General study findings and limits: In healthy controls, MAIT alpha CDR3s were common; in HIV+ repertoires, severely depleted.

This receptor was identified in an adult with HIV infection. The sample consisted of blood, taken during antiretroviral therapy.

CDR3 nucleotide sequence: TGCGCCAGCAGCTTGGATCCAGGTCTAGCCGGGGAGCTGTTTTTT. Encoded protein: CASSLDPGLAGELFF. The chain uses TRBV5-1 and TRBJ2-2; no clear D. Germline assignment: CDR1 SGHRS and CDR2 YFSETQ. The germline V and J ends were trimmed by 0 bases and 6 bases, with 12 bases remaining between them. The CDR3 covers 15 residues. The whole variable domain, filled in from reference TRBV5-1 and TRBJ2-2, reads KAGVTQTPRYLIKTRGQQVTLSCSPISGHRSVSWYQQTPGQGLQFLFEYFSETQRNKGNFPGRFSGRQFSNSRSEMNVSTLELGDSALYLCASSLDPGLAGELFFGEGSRLTVL.